A selection of T cell receptor beta chains follows, all from one sample in a study of OX40 agonist ivuxolimab in advanced cancers. Data came from immunoSEQ multiplex PCR; TCRdb stores just in-frame clones and leaves some out. The profile shows roughly 79,000 clones, 85% of them singletons. This specimen was CD4+ or CD8+ T cells sorted from blood, taken in a trial of the OX40 agonist ivuxolimab. These receptor sequences come from an adult with an advanced solid tumor such as melanoma, head and neck, liver or kidney cancer. CDR3s include the opening cysteine and the closing phenylalanine or tryptophan. A D gene is named only where the DNA matches it firmly. Clone size is not always given. Where it is, it says once, few, many or a class for expanded clones.

>TRBV10-3|-|TRBJ2-5|few
TGTGCCATCAGTGAACGCAGGGAGACCCAGTACTTC
CAISERRETQYF
>TRBV6-6|-|TRBJ1-1|-
TGTGCCAGCAGTTACAGGGCCGGGGGGGCTGAAGCTTTCTTT
CASSYRAGGAEAFF
>TRBV6-5|TRBD1|TRBJ1-6|-
TGTGCCAGCAGTGCGGGGACAGATAATTCACCCCTCCACTTT
CASSAGTDNSPLHF
>TRBV18|-|TRBJ2-7|-
TGTGCCAGCTCACCAGTTCTAAGTCCTACCTACGAGCAGTACTTC
CASSPVLSPTYEQYF
>TRBV19|-|TRBJ1-1|-
TGTGCCAGTACAGGGGAGGCTGAAGCTTTCTTT
CASTGEAEAFF
>TRBV28|TRBD1|TRBJ2-1|-
TGTGCCAGCAGTCTTCCCGGGACAGGCTACAATGAGCAGTTCTTC
CASSLPGTGYNEQFF
>TRBV28|TRBD1|TRBJ1-2|-
TGTGCCAGCCTAGGGTTCGGGGACAGGGGAAAAGCTAACTATGGCTACACCTTC
CASLGFGDRGKANYGYTF
>TRBV18|-|TRBJ1-1|-
TGTGCCAGCTCCGCTACAGGGATCACTGAAGCTTTCTTT
CASSATGITEAFF
>TRBV11-3|-|TRBJ2-1|-
TGTGCCAGCAGCGTGGGGACAATGTACAATGAGCAGTTCTTC
CASSVGTMYNEQFF
>TRBV6-1|TRBD1|TRBJ1-2|-
TGTGCCAGCGGACAGGGTGATGGCTACACCTTC
CASGQGDGYTF
>TRBV7-9|-|TRBJ2-7|-
TGTGCCAGCAGCTATGTGAGGTACCCTCGGATGGGATCCTACGAGCAGTACTTC
CASSYVRYPRMGSYEQYF
>TRBV4-1|TRBD1|TRBJ1-1|-
TGCGCCAGCAGCCAAGGGACAGGGGGCGTGATAGGGAAGGACACTGAAGCTTTCTTT
CASSQGTGGVIGKDTEAFF
>TRBV10-3|TRBD2|TRBJ2-1|-
TGTGCGGTCAGCGGGAGAGGTCCAAATGAGCAGTTCTTC
CAVSGRGPNEQFF
>TRBV27|-|TRBJ1-6|-
TGTGCCAGCAGTTGGGCGGGGGGGAATTCACCCCTCCACTTT
CASSWAGGNSPLHF
>TRBV29-1|TRBD1|TRBJ1-2|-
TGCAGCGTAACCGACAGGGGGCTTAACTATGGCTACACCTTC
CSVTDRGLNYGYTF
>TRBV11-3|-|TRBJ2-1|-
TGTGCCAGCAGCTTGACCCAGGGCGCCTACAATGAGCAGTTCTTC
CASSLTQGAYNEQFF
>TRBV7-9|TRBD1|TRBJ2-3|-
TGTGCCAGCAGCTTTTCCTTGGGACAGGTTGATGGAGATACGCAGTATTTT
CASSFSLGQVDGDTQYF
>TRBV4-2|-|TRBJ1-2|once
TGTGCCAGCAGCCAAGGGCAAGGGGCGGCTATGAGTGGCTACACCTTC
CASSQGQGAAMSGYTF
>TRBV6-1|TRBD1|TRBJ1-2|-
TGTGCCAGCAGTGACGGGACAGGGGAACGAGGCTATGGCTACACCTTC
CASSDGTGERGYGYTF
>TRBV12-5|-|TRBJ1-1|-
TGTGCTAGTCGGGGGGAGATGAACACTGAAGCTTTCTTT
CASRGEMNTEAFF
>TRBV28|TRBD2|TRBJ2-1|-
TGTGCCAGCAGTCCGAGGGGACTAGCGGGAGTTGAGCAGTTCTTC
CASSPRGLAGVEQFF
>TRBV29-1|-|TRBJ2-3|-
TGCAGCGGGGGGGACGTGAATACGCAGTATTTT
CSGGDVNTQYF
>TRBV28|-|TRBJ1-4|-
TGTGCCAGCAGGGTACAGGGAAGGATAGAAAAACTGTTTTTT
CASRVQGRIEKLFF
>TRBV5-1|TRBD2|TRBJ2-2|-
TGCGCCAGCAGCTCGACTAGCCTGAACACCGGGGAGCTGTTTTTT
CASSSTSLNTGELFF
>TRBV7-9|TRBD2|TRBJ2-2|-
TGTGCCAGCAGCCCCCTTTCTAGCGGGTTAAACTCAAACACCGGGGAGCTGTTTTTT
CASSPLSSGLNSNTGELFF
>TRBV19|TRBD1|TRBJ2-2|-
TGTGCCAGTAGTATGGGACAGGGGGCGGGCACCGGGGAGCTGTTTTTT
CASSMGQGAGTGELFF
>TRBV14|-|TRBJ2-4|-
TGTGCCAGCAGCCAAGAACTGTGGGGCATTCAGTACTTC
CASSQELWGIQYF
>TRBV5-4|-|TRBJ2-7|once
TGTGCCAGCAGCTTGTACAACGCCTACGAGCAGTACTTC
CASSLYNAYEQYF
>TRBV5-1|TRBD1|TRBJ1-2|once
TGCGCCAGCAGCCTAGGACAGGACAACTATGGCTACACCTTC
CASSLGQDNYGYTF
>TRBV5-1|-|TRBJ2-5|-
TGCGCCAGCAGCTTGGGTCAGGGAAGTGGAGAGACCCAGTACTTC
CASSLGQGSGETQYF
>TRBV7-2|-|TRBJ2-2|-
TGTGCCAGCAGCTTAGTCCCAATAAGAAACACCGGGGAGCTGTTTTTT
CASSLVPIRNTGELFF
>TRBV6-5|-|TRBJ2-1|-
TGTGCCAGCAGGATTACAGGGAACTACAATGAGCAGTTCTTC
CASRITGNYNEQFF
>TRBV19|-|TRBJ1-2|once
TGTGCCAGTAGTATAGGAGGTCTCCAGGGCTACACCTTC
CASSIGGLQGYTF
>TRBV6-5|-|TRBJ2-1|-
TGTGCCAGCAGTTACTCGGGAGATTTCAATGAGCAGTTCTTC
CASSYSGDFNEQFF
>TRBV10-2|-|TRBJ1-5|-
TGCGCCAGCAGGGAGTCAGGGGGCAATCAGCCCCAGCATTTT
CASRESGGNQPQHF
>TRBV18|-|TRBJ1-3|-
TGTGCCAGCTCGCCGATCTCTGGAAACACCATATATTTT
CASSPISGNTIYF
>TRBV18|-|TRBJ1-4|-
TGTGCCACCTCGGGGCGGTCAACTAATGAAAAACTGTTTTTT
CATSGRSTNEKLFF
>TRBV6-5|TRBD1|TRBJ1-2|few
TGTGCCAGCAGAGCCGACAGGGGCTATGGCTACACCTTC
CASRADRGYGYTF
>TRBV5-1|-|TRBJ1-2|-
TGCGCCAGCAGCTTGAATTTGTTAGGTGGCGACTATGGCTACACCTTC
CASSLNLLGGDYGYTF
>TRBV7-9|-|TRBJ2-1|-
TGTGCCAGCAGCTTAGGAGCCGGTACGGGATCCAATGAGCAGTTCTTC
CASSLGAGTGSNEQFF
>TRBV6-6|-|TRBJ2-2|once
TGTGCCAGCAGTTACGGGTCCCACACCGGGGAGCTGTTTTTT
CASSYGSHTGELFF
>TRBV11-2|TRBD1|TRBJ1-2|-
TGTGCCAGCAGCGCGGGGACAGGGTTTGGCTACACCTTC
CASSAGTGFGYTF
>TRBV29-1|-|TRBJ2-3|-
TGCAGCGTTAGGGCCTTTACAGATACGCAGTATTTT
CSVRAFTDTQYF
>TRBV5-1|-|TRBJ1-4|-
TGCGCCAGCAGCTTGGAAGTTCTACCTAATGAAAAACTGTTTTTT
CASSLEVLPNEKLFF
>TRBV4-1|-|TRBJ1-1|once
TGCGCCAGCAGCCAAGTTGCAGTGATGAACACTGAAGCTTTCTTT
CASSQVAVMNTEAFF
>TRBV28|-|TRBJ2-2|few
TGTGCCACACGACAGAACACCGGGGAGCTGTTTTTT
CATRQNTGELFF
>TRBV29-1|TRBD2|TRBJ2-1|once
TGCAGCGCCAAGGGACTAGTCACATTGAATGAGCAGTTCTTC
CSAKGLVTLNEQFF
>TRBV2|-|TRBJ1-6|-
TGTGCCAGCAACCCCGTCGGGGGTACCCAGAGTTCACCCCTCCACTTT
CASNPVGGTQSSPLHF
>TRBV19|TRBD1|TRBJ2-3|-
TGTGCCAGTAGGGACAGGGAGGGCACAGATACGCAGTATTTT
CASRDREGTDTQYF
>TRBV28|-|TRBJ1-1|-
TGTGCCAGCAGTTTACCCCTTTTTAAGGGGGGTCCCACTGAAGCTTTCTTT
CASSLPLFKGGPTEAFF
>TRBV7-9|TRBD1|TRBJ1-4|-
TGTGCCAGCAGCTCCGACAGGGGGCGCCTAGTCACTAATGAAAAACTGTTTTTT
CASSSDRGRLVTNEKLFF
>TRBV5-1|TRBD1|TRBJ2-3|-
TGCGCCAGCAGCTTGCGGACAGGGCCAGATACGCAGTATTTT
CASSLRTGPDTQYF